Sequencing of this T cell receptor (beta chain) was carried out in a study of blood T cells in healthy people across ages. The germline V gene has CDR1 PRHDT and CDR2 FYEKMQ (reference sequence). Trimming removed 8 bases from V and 4 bases from J, with 16 bases in between. The CDR3 extends over 14 amino acids. Then a second PCR, running about 7 to 11 cycles, was carried out with a sample-barcoded 5' primer and a J-beta primer mix. Sequencing of every sample gave 3 million or more CDR3-containing paired-end reads. A single record per CDR3 protein comes from TCRdb applying MiXCR to the 5' RACE reads. The sample shows 1.5 million to 2 million distinct CDR3 sequences, around 48% of them seen only once. Extracted total RNA amounted to at least 5.5 micrograms for each sample.

This chain links TRBV13 with TRBJ2-3; D could derive from TRBD1 or TRBD2 (6 bases each). Source material: blood. The receptor was derived from a middle-aged woman in good health. DNA for the CDR3: TGTGCCAGCCACCGGGGGTCAGGGGCAGATACGCAGTATTTT. Its protein product is CASHRGSGADTQYF.